The 9 T cell receptor beta chains below were found in one sample sequenced in a study of Ad26.COV2.S vaccination and SARS-CoV-2 variants. Libraries were prepared by immunoSEQ multiplex PCR; TCRdb keeps only in-frame clonotypes and omits some of them. Of about 350,000 clones in the sample, around 90% were seen once. Regarding treatment: some 20 received Ad26.COV2.S at low or high dose, single or two shots; several received placebo; per-sample allocation not given. The investigators took samples on day 63 after the first vaccine or placebo injection. The sequences come from peripheral blood, collected in a trial of Ad26.COV2.S vaccine versus placebo. Source of these receptors: a person aged 18 to 65 who received the Ad26.COV2.S COVID-19 vaccine or a placebo.

The genes are TRBV5-1 and TRBJ1-4, with unresolved D. Germline CDR1 is SGHRS and CDR2 is YFSETQ. The CDR3 has 15 amino acids. Trimming stripped 1 base from V and 0 bases from J, with 7 bases between. The CDR3 bases are TGCGCCAGCAGCTTGTCTGCTGCAACTAATGAAAAACTGTTTTTT. Translation: CASSLSAATNEKLFF. Based on the CDR3 plus reference TRBV5-1 and TRBJ1-4, the full variable domain is KAGVTQTPRYLIKTRGQQVTLSCSPISGHRSVSWYQQTPGQGLQFLFEYFSETQRNKGNFPGRFSGRQFSNSRSEMNVSTLELGDSALYLCASSLSAATNEKLFFGSGTQLSVL.

The V and J genes are TRBV4-3 and TRBJ2-3; 10 nucleotides line up with TRBD2. Germline values: CDR1 LGHNA, CDR2 YSLEER. This CDR3 spans 17 amino acids. The J segment lost 1 base and the V segment lost 6 bases, leaving 10 bases of the junction unmatched. This CDR3 reads CASRSGRANLGTDTQYF. CDR3 coding DNA: TGCGCCAGCAGGAGCGGGAGGGCCAATCTTGGCACAGATACGCAGTATTTT.

The chain uses TRBV6-5 and TRBJ1-4, with 7 bases that match TRBD1. The germline V gene encodes CDR1 MNHEY and CDR2 SVGAGI. The CDR3 contains 16 residues. J lost 7 bases, V lost 0 bases, and 8 bases had no gene match. The CDR3, as DNA: TGTGCCAGCAGTTACTCGGGTCTAGGGGGCGGTGAAAAACTGTTTTTT. It is translated as CASSYSGLGGGEKLFF.

This chain connects TRBV5-4 to TRBJ2-5; D gene uncertain. This CDR3 comprises 16 residues. Germline CDR1 SGHNT, CDR2 YYREEE (reference sequence). Trimming took off 0 bases at V and 1 base at J, with 13 bases between the two ends. CDR3 loop: CASSLVSGRRQETQYF. The DNA for the CDR3 is TGTGCCAGCAGCTTGGTGTCCGGCAGACGCCAAGAGACCCAGTACTTC.

The chain couples TRBV4-3 to TRBJ2-7; D is perhaps TRBD1 (5 bases). Per germline, CDR1 LGHNA and CDR2 YSLEER. The length of the CDR3 is 15 residues. Trimming removed 0 bases at V and 3 bases at J, with 12 bases between. The CDR3, as DNA: TGCGCCAGCAGCCAAGACTGGACACAAGACTACGAGCAGTACTTC. Protein sequence: CASSQDWTQDYEQYF.

The chain joins TRBV7-2 to TRBJ2-5; TRBD1 might be the D (5 bases). Germline V CDR1 and CDR2: SGHTA, FQGNSA. The length of the CDR3 is 14 residues. Trimming removed 7 bases at V and 5 bases at J, with 17 bases between. The CDR3 DNA reads as TGTGCCAGCACACCACAAGGGGCGCGGGAGACCCAGTACTTC. Translation: CASTPQGARETQYF. The complete variable domain, with remaining parts taken from reference TRBV7-2 and TRBJ2-5, reads GAGVSQSPSNKVTEKGKDVELRCDPISGHTALYWYRQSLGQGLEFLIYFQGNSAPDKSGLPSDRFSAERTGGSVSTLTIQRTQQEDSAVYLCASTPQGARETQYFGPGTRLLVL.

The rearrangement uses TRBV5-1 and TRBJ1-4; 8 bases agree with TRBD1. In germline, CDR1 is SGHRS, CDR2 YFSETQ. V was pared by 5 bases and J by 7 bases, with 22 bases of the junction left unmatched. This CDR3 has 19 amino acids. CDR3 bases: TGCGCCAGCAGGACAGGGGATTCGGCCCGAAGACGAAGAGTTGAAAAACTGTTTTTT. This translates into CASRTGDSARRRRVEKLFF.

The chain has TRBV10-3 and TRBJ1-6, with D uncertain. The CDR3 has 15 amino acids. V shed 5 bases and J shed 9 bases, with 17 bases lying between them. The germline CDR1 and CDR2 sequences are ENHRY and SYGVKD. The CDR3, as DNA: TGTGCCATCAGTCTGGAAGTGAAGGCAGGTTCACCCCTCCACTTT. This encodes CAISLEVKAGSPLHF.

The table lists this clone with a few counts. The chain has TRBV5-1 and TRBJ2-1; D gene ambiguous. This CDR3 has 13 amino acids. CDR1 SGHRS and CDR2 YFSETQ come from the germline V gene. V shed 6 bases and J shed 8 bases, with 15 bases lying between them. The CDR3 sequence is CASNSGREYEQFF. Written as DNA, the CDR3 is TGCGCCAGCAACTCAGGAAGGGAATATGAGCAGTTCTTC.